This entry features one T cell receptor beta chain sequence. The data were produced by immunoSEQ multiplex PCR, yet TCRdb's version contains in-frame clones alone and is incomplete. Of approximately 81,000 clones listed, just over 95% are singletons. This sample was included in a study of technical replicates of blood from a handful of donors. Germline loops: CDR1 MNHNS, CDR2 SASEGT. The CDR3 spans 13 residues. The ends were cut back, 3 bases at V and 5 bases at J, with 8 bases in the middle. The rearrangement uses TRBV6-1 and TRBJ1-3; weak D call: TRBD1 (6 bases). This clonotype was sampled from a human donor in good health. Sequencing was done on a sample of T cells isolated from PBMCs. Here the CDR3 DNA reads TGTGCCAGCAGTGACCGGGACAGAAACACCATATATTTT. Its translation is CASSDRDRNTIYF.